In its sample, the clone carrying this TCR beta chain was seen a few times. The source material, RNA transcripts, was used to amplify TCR beta CDR3 regions. First-round RT-PCR targeting the TCR CDR3 was performed with the HTBI primer set. TCRdb redid the calling of the multiplex PCR reads with MiXCR, one entry per CDR3 protein. Of hundreds of thousands of distinct CDR3 sequences in the sample, roughly 18% are singletons; the top ten hold under 45%. The germline gives CDR1 MNHNS, CDR2 SASEGT. V gave up 5 bases and J gave up 2 bases, with 10 bases separating them. This CDR3 spans 14 amino acids. This record belongs to a study of T cells in Graves' hyperthyroidism and ophthalmopathy. Patients affected by ophthalmopathy presented a Clinical Activity Score of at least 3, a NOSPECS grade of at least 4, and disease duration below 3 months. Lactation, pregnancy, other autoimmune disease or uncontrolled infection led to exclusion of patients. Diagnosis rested on symptoms, serum thyroxine and TRAb, thyroid ultrasound, and orbital computed tomography.

This sequence was found in a man aged 50 to 59 with Graves' ophthalmopathy. Input material: blood. The rearrangement joins TRBV6-1 to TRBJ2-1, with D possibly being TRBD2 (5 bases). Written as DNA, the CDR3 is TGTGCCAGCAGTACTAGGCCCGCCTACAATGAGCAGTTCTTC. This gives the protein CASSTRPAYNEQFF.